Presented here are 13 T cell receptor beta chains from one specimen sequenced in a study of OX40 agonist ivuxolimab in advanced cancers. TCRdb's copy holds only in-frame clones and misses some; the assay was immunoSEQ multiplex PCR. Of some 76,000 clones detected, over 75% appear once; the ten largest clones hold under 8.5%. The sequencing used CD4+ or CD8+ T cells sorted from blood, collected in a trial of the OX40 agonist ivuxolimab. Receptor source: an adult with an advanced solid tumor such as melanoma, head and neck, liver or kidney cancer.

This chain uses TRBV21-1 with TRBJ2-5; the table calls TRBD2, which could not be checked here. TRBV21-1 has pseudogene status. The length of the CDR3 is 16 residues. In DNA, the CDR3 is TGTGCCAGCAGCAAAGTCCAGCGGGGACCCCAAGAGACCCAGTACTTC. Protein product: CASSKVQRGPQETQYF.

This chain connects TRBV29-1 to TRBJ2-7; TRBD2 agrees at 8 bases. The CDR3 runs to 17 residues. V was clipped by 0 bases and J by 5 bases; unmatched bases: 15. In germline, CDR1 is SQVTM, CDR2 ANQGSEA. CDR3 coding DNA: TGCAGCGTTGAAGATAGTGGGCCTAGCGGGTCTAGGGACGAGCAGTACTTC. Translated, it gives CSVEDSGPSGSRDEQYF.

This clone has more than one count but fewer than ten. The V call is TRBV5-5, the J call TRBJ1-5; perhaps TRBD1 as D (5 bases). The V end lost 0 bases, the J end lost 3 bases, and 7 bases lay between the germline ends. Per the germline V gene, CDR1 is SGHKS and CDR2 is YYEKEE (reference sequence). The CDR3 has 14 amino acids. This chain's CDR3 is CASSLDRINQPQHF. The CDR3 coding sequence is TGTGCCAGCAGCTTGGACAGGATCAATCAGCCCCAGCATTTT.

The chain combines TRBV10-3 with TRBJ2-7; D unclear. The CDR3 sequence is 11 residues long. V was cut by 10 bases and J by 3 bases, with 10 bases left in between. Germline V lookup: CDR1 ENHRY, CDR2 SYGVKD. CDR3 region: CATGAGYEQYF. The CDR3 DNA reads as TGTGCCACCGGCGCAGGCTACGAGCAGTACTTC.

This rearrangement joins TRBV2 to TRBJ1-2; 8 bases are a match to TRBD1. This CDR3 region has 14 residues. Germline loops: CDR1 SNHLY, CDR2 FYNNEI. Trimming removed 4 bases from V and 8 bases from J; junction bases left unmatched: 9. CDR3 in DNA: TGTGCCAGCAGTGTTAGTGGACAGGGAACGGGCTACACCTTC. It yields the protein CASSVSGQGTGYTF. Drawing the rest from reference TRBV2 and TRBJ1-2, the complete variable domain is EPEVTQTPSHQVTQMGQEVILRCVPISNHLYFYWYRQILGQKVEFLVSFYNNEISEKSEIFDDQFSVERPDGSNFTLKIRSTKLEDSAMYFCASSVSGQGTGYTFGSGTRLTVV.

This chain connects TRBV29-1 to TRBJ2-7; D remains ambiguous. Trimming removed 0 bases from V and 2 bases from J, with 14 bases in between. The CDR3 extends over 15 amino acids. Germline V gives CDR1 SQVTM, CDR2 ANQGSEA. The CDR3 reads CSVEDQTVNTYEQYF. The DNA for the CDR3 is TGCAGCGTTGAAGATCAGACCGTTAATACCTACGAGCAGTACTTC.

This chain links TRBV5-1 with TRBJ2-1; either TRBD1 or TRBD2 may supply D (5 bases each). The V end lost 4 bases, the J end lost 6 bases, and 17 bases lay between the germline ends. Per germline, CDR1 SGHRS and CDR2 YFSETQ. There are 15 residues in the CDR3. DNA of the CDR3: TGCGCCAGCAGCCGAGGGACCGCCGCCTTCAATGAGCAGTTCTTC. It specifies CASSRGTAAFNEQFF. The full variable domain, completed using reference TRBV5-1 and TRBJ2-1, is KAGVTQTPRYLIKTRGQQVTLSCSPISGHRSVSWYQQTPGQGLQFLFEYFSETQRNKGNFPGRFSGRQFSNSRSEMNVSTLELGDSALYLCASSRGTAAFNEQFFGPGTRLTVL.

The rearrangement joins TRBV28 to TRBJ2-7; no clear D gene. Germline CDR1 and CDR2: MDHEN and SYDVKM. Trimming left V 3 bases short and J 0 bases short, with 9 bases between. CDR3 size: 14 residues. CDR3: CASSFIGSSYEQYF. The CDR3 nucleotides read TGTGCCAGCAGTTTTATAGGCAGCTCCTACGAGCAGTACTTC.

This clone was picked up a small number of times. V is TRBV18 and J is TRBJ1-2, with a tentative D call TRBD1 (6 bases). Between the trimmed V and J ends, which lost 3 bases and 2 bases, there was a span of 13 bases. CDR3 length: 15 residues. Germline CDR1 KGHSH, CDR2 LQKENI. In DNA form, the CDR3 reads TGTGCCAGCTCACCGTCAAGCCAGGGGAACTATGGCTACACCTTC. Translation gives CASSPSSQGNYGYTF.

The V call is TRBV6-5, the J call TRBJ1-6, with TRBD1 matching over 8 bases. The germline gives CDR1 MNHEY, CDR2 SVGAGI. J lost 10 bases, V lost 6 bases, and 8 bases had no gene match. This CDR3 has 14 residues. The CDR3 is CASRPGQGRSPLHF. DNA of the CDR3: TGTGCCAGCAGACCTGGACAGGGACGCTCACCCCTCCACTTT.

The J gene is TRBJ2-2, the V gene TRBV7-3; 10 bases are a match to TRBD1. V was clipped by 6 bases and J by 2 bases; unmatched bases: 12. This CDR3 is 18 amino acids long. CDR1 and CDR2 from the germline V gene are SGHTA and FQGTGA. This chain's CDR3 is CASSRGQGERLNTGELFF. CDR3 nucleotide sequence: TGTGCCAGCAGTCGAGGACAGGGGGAGAGATTAAACACCGGGGAGCTGTTTTTT.

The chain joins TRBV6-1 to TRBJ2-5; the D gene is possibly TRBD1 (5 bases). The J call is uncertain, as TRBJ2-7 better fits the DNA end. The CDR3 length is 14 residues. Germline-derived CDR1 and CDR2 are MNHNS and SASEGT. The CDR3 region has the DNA TGTGCCAGCAGTCACAGGCAAGGGTCCTACGAGCAGTACTTC. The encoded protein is CASSHRQGSYEQYF.

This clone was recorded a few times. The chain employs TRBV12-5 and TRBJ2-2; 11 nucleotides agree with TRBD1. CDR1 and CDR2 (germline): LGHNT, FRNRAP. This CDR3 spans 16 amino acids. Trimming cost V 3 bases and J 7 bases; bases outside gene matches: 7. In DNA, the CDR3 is TGTGCTAGTGGTTTAGGACAGGGGGCCGCTGGCGGGGAGCTGTTTTTT. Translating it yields CASGLGQGAAGGELFF.